These T cell receptor beta chains were read from a single sample in a study of CD8+CD57+ T cells in acquired aplastic anemia. TCRdb re-derived calls from the reads in MiXCR, one entry per CDR3 protein. This table holds a few hundred thousand distinct CDR3 sequences, 34% found once. Sequencing was done on a sample of sorted CD4+, CD8+, or CD8+CD57+ T cells (not recorded which) from PBMCs. The source is a human donor in good health, serving as a control. CDR3s include the opening cysteine and the closing phenylalanine or tryptophan. The D gene is left open where the match is weak. Expanded clones are given a class, and other clones once, few, many or no size at all.

TRBJ2-7	TRBV7-2	TRBD2	many	TGTGCCAGCAGCTTAGCCCGCTTCGGGACTAGTATCTACGAGCAGTACTTC	CASSLARFGTSIYEQYF
TRBJ2-5	TRBV2	TRBD1	.	TGTGCCAGCCTCCACTCACAGGGGGCAAGAGAGACCCAGTACTTC	CASLHSQGARETQYF
TRBJ1-1	TRBV20-1	TRBD1	many	TGCAGTGGCACAGGGGGGAACACTGAAGCTTTCTTT	CSGTGGNTEAFF
TRBJ2-7	TRBV2	TRBD2	once	TGTGCCAGCAGTGAAGCGCTGAGACTAGCGCAGTACTTC	CASSEALRLAQYF
TRBJ2-3	TRBV10-3	.	.	TGTGCCATCAGTGGCACTAGTGATCCATACGCGCAGTATTTT	CAISGTSDPYAQYF
TRBJ2-3	TRBV7-2	TRBD2	many	TGTGCCAGCAGCACCCCCGGGACTAAATTAGATACGCAGTATTTT	CASSTPGTKLDTQYF
TRBJ2-7	TRBV4-1	TRBD1	.	TGCGCCAGCAGCCATGAGACCCTAACAGGGGGACTCGAGCAGTACTTC	CASSHETLTGGLEQYF
TRBJ1-1	TRBV20-1	.	many	TGCAGTGCTTCCTATACGGACACTGAAGCTTTCTTT	CSASYTDTEAFF
TRBJ1-2	TRBV19	.	.	TGTGCCAGTAGTATCGCAGGGAACTATGGCTACACCTTC	CASSIAGNYGYTF
TRBJ1-5	TRBV5-6	.	many	TGTGCCAGCAGCCGCAGGGACGGGCGTCAGCCCCAGCATTTT	CASSRRDGRQPQHF
TRBJ2-5	TRBV7-2	TRBD2	.	TGTGCCAGCAGCGTAGCGGGGGGGCATCAAGAGACCCAGTACTTC	CASSVAGGHQETQYF
TRBJ2-5	TRBV7-2	.	.	TGTGCCAGCCAGGCGACAGCAATGCAAGAGACCCAGTACTTC	CASQATAMQETQYF
TRBJ2-5	TRBV15	.	.	TGTGCCACCAGCCGAAAAGCCGGGACCCAAGAGACCCAGTACTTC	CATSRKAGTQETQYF
TRBJ2-7	TRBV7-9	TRBD1	many	TGTGCCAGCAGCCGGGGACAGACCTACGAGCAGTACTTC	CASSRGQTYEQYF
TRBJ2-7	TRBV6-5	.	.	TGTGCCAGCAGTTACCAACGGGGGGCAGGTTACGAGCAGTACTTC	CASSYQRGAGYEQYF
TRBJ1-5	TRBV6-1	TRBD1	.	TGTGCCAGCAGACAGGACAGGGGGGCTAAGGGTGAGCCCCAGCATTTT	CASRQDRGAKGEPQHF
TRBJ2-5	TRBV6-6	.	many	TGTGCCAGCAGACCCGCCCCCGTCAGAACCCAGTACTTC	CASRPAPVRTQYF
TRBJ1-5	TRBV28	TRBD1	few	TGTGCCAGCAGACGACAGGGGACGTGGTATCAGCCCCAGCATTTT	CASRRQGTWYQPQHF
TRBJ1-1	TRBV18	.	.	TGTGCCAGCTCACCTGGGAGGGACACTGAAGCTTTCTTT	CASSPGRDTEAFF
TRBJ2-7	TRBV29-1	TRBD1	once	TGCAGCGTTGATGGGACAGGCTACGAGCAGTACTTC	CSVDGTGYEQYF
TRBJ2-7	TRBV20-1	TRBD2	many	TGCAGTGCTGAAGGGACTAGCGGAACCTACGAGCAGTACTTC	CSAEGTSGTYEQYF
TRBJ2-3	TRBV29-1	TRBD2	few	TGCAGCGTTGAGTCCGGGGGACTAGCGGGAGTGGGCACAGATACGCAGTATTTT	CSVESGGLAGVGTDTQYF
TRBJ2-1	TRBV10-3	TRBD1	.	TGTGCCATCAGTGACCTGGACAGGGATTCCTACAATGAGCAGTTCTTC	CAISDLDRDSYNEQFF
TRBJ2-7	TRBV3-1	TRBD1	few	TGTGCCAGCAGCCATTCGGGACAGGGGGCGACAGAGCAGTACTTC	CASSHSGQGATEQYF
TRBJ1-5	TRBV19	.	.	TGTGCCAGTAGTAGGGGATACGAGCAGCCCCAGCATTTT	CASSRGYEQPQHF
TRBJ1-1	TRBV29-1	.	many	TGCAGCGTTGTCAGGGTCAACACTGAAGCTTTCTTT	CSVVRVNTEAFF
TRBJ1-4	TRBV20-1	.	many	TGCAGTGCTTCGGAGGGAAGGGCAACTAATGAAAAACTGTTTTTT	CSASEGRATNEKLFF